A selection of T cell receptor beta chains follows, all from one sample in a study of shared clonotypes between healthy human individuals. The assay was immunoSEQ multiplex PCR, and TCRdb's table has in-frame clones only and misses some. The table includes about 2.1 million clones, 93% detected once. Sequencing was done on a sample of naive CD8+ T cells from PBMCs. The receptor set was obtained from a man aged 18-30 years in good health. Some clones in this sample may be carry-over from other donors' samples. Both conserved end residues are part of each CDR3. The order of the fields is D gene, J gene, V gene, clone size, CDR3 DNA, CDR3 protein. The D gene is left open where the match is weak. Clone size is shown for a subset of rows, as once, few, many or a class of expanded clone.

d_call: NA
j_call: TRBJ1-4
v_call: TRBV19
clone_size: NA
cdr3_nt: TGTGCCAGTAGTATCGCCCGCCACCGGAACGAAAAACTGTTTTTT
cdr3_aa: CASSIARHRNEKLFF

d_call: TRBD2
j_call: TRBJ2-7
v_call: TRBV5-8
clone_size: NA
cdr3_nt: TGTGCCAGCAGCTTTGGACTAGCGGGAGGCGACGAGCAGTACTTC
cdr3_aa: CASSFGLAGGDEQYF

d_call: TRBD2
j_call: TRBJ2-5
v_call: TRBV9
clone_size: NA
cdr3_nt: TGTGCCAGCAGCCTCCCGACTAGCGGGAGGGGGACCCAGTACTTC
cdr3_aa: CASSLPTSGRGTQYF

d_call: TRBD1
j_call: TRBJ2-7
v_call: TRBV10-2
clone_size: NA
cdr3_nt: TGCGCCATCGCCCCGACAGGGACCTACGAGCAGTACTTC
cdr3_aa: CAIAPTGTYEQYF

d_call: NA
j_call: TRBJ2-1
v_call: TRBV5-1
clone_size: NA
cdr3_nt: TGCGCCAGCAGCTTGGCCCAGGGCAACTACAATGAGCAGTTCTTC
cdr3_aa: CASSLAQGNYNEQFF

d_call: NA
j_call: TRBJ1-1
v_call: TRBV15
clone_size: NA
cdr3_nt: TGTGCCACCAGCAGGGAAGGGGCCTCTGACGCTTTCTTT
cdr3_aa: CATSREGASDAFF

d_call: NA
j_call: TRBJ2-7
v_call: TRBV27
clone_size: NA
cdr3_nt: TGTGCCAGCAGCCTAAGCCTCGGCCTATCCTACGAGCAGTACTTC
cdr3_aa: CASSLSLGLSYEQYF

d_call: TRBD1
j_call: TRBJ1-1
v_call: TRBV4-1
clone_size: once
cdr3_nt: TGCGCCAGCAGCCCCCCGAGCCAGGGGGAGAACACTGAAGCTTTCTTT
cdr3_aa: CASSPPSQGENTEAFF

d_call: NA
j_call: TRBJ1-5
v_call: TRBV11-3
clone_size: NA
cdr3_nt: TGTGCCAGCAGCCCACGGGGGGCGGCAGCCCAGCATTTT
cdr3_aa: CASSPRGAAAQHF

d_call: TRBD1
j_call: TRBJ2-3
v_call: TRBV7-2
clone_size: NA
cdr3_nt: TGTGCCGGGGGACAGGGGGCTGCAGATACGCAGTATTTT
cdr3_aa: CAGGQGAADTQYF

d_call: NA
j_call: TRBJ1-4
v_call: TRBV18
clone_size: NA
cdr3_nt: TGTGCCAGCGCCCCTTACCCAACTAATGAAAAACTGTTTTTT
cdr3_aa: CASAPYPTNEKLFF

d_call: NA
j_call: TRBJ2-5
v_call: TRBV5-1
clone_size: NA
cdr3_nt: TGCGCCAGCAGCTTGGGGGTCCAAGAGACCCAGTACTTC
cdr3_aa: CASSLGVQETQYF

d_call: NA
j_call: TRBJ1-5
v_call: TRBV7-9
clone_size: NA
cdr3_nt: TGTGCCAGCAGCTCCGGGCGGGGGGCGAATCAGCCCCAGCATTTT
cdr3_aa: CASSSGRGANQPQHF

d_call: NA
j_call: TRBJ2-1
v_call: TRBV19
clone_size: NA
cdr3_nt: TGTGCCAGTAGTACTAGAAACCCGACTGGCAGCTCCTACAATGAGCAGTTCTTC
cdr3_aa: CASSTRNPTGSSYNEQFF

d_call: NA
j_call: TRBJ2-7
v_call: TRBV27
clone_size: NA
cdr3_nt: TGTGCCAGCTCGGGACACCCCTACGAGCAGTACTTC
cdr3_aa: CASSGHPYEQYF

d_call: TRBD2
j_call: TRBJ2-5
v_call: TRBV10-3
clone_size: NA
cdr3_nt: TGTGCCATCAGTGAGGTAGCGGGGGGCCAAGAGACCCAGTACTTC
cdr3_aa: CAISEVAGGQETQYF

d_call: TRBD1
j_call: TRBJ1-5
v_call: TRBV28
clone_size: NA
cdr3_nt: TGTGCCAGCAGCGACGGACAGGGACGGTTGCATCAGCCCCAGCATTTT
cdr3_aa: CASSDGQGRLHQPQHF

d_call: NA
j_call: TRBJ2-1
v_call: TRBV20-1
clone_size: NA
cdr3_nt: TGCAGTGCTAAGAGGGTTAATGAGCAGTTCTTC
cdr3_aa: CSAKRVNEQFF

d_call: TRBD1
j_call: TRBJ2-7
v_call: TRBV27
clone_size: NA
cdr3_nt: TGTGCCAGCAGTTTTTCTCTTAGACAGGGGATCGCCGAGCAGTACTTC
cdr3_aa: CASSFSLRQGIAEQYF

d_call: NA
j_call: TRBJ1-1
v_call: TRBV28
clone_size: NA
cdr3_nt: TGTGCCAGCAGTTCCGTAATGCCAGCTTTCTTT
cdr3_aa: CASSSVMPAFF

d_call: NA
j_call: TRBJ2-5
v_call: TRBV19
clone_size: NA
cdr3_nt: TGTGCCAGTAGTATTCAACTGACCTCACAAGAGACCCAGTACTTC
cdr3_aa: CASSIQLTSQETQYF

d_call: TRBD1
j_call: TRBJ2-1
v_call: TRBV7-3
clone_size: NA
cdr3_nt: TGTGCCAGCGGATCGGGACAGGTAGGCGGTGAGCAGTTCTTC
cdr3_aa: CASGSGQVGGEQFF

d_call: TRBD1
j_call: TRBJ2-7
v_call: TRBV28
clone_size: NA
cdr3_nt: TGTGCCAGCAGATTTGGTGGGGGGACAGGGAGCCCCTACGAGCAGTACTTC
cdr3_aa: CASRFGGGTGSPYEQYF

d_call: NA
j_call: TRBJ2-1
v_call: TRBV27
clone_size: NA
cdr3_nt: TGTGCCAGCAGTTTCACAGGGTTTTCCTACAATGAGCAGTTCTTC
cdr3_aa: CASSFTGFSYNEQFF

d_call: NA
j_call: TRBJ2-3
v_call: TRBV11-2
clone_size: NA
cdr3_nt: TGTGCCAGCAGCTCGGACACCGCGGATGCCTTTACGCAGTATTTT
cdr3_aa: CASSSDTADAFTQYF

d_call: TRBD2
j_call: TRBJ2-7
v_call: TRBV9
clone_size: NA
cdr3_nt: TGTGCCAGCAGCGGGGGACTAGCGGGAGTCTACGAGCAGTACTTC
cdr3_aa: CASSGGLAGVYEQYF

d_call: NA
j_call: TRBJ2-7
v_call: TRBV9
clone_size: NA
cdr3_nt: TGTGCCAGCAGCGTAGGGGGGGTATCCGAGCAGTACTTC
cdr3_aa: CASSVGGVSEQYF

d_call: TRBD1
j_call: TRBJ2-3
v_call: TRBV4-1
clone_size: NA
cdr3_nt: TGCGCCAGCAGCCCCCGGGACAGCGGCACAGATACGCAGTATTTT
cdr3_aa: CASSPRDSGTDTQYF

d_call: TRBD1
j_call: TRBJ2-7
v_call: TRBV27
clone_size: NA
cdr3_nt: TGTGCCAGCAGTCCTAGGACAGGGAGAAATTCCTACGAGCAGTACTTC
cdr3_aa: CASSPRTGRNSYEQYF

d_call: TRBD2
j_call: TRBJ2-7
v_call: TRBV2
clone_size: NA
cdr3_nt: TGTGCCAGCAGTACGAGACTAGCGGAGTCCTACGAGCAGTACTTC
cdr3_aa: CASSTRLAESYEQYF

d_call: NA
j_call: TRBJ2-7
v_call: TRBV19
clone_size: NA
cdr3_nt: TGTGCCAGTAGTGTCCGGGACACGGGGGCGTACGAGCAGTACTTC
cdr3_aa: CASSVRDTGAYEQYF

d_call: NA
j_call: TRBJ2-2
v_call: TRBV7-2
clone_size: NA
cdr3_nt: TGTGCCAGCAGCTTAGTGACCACCGGGGAGCTGTTTTTT
cdr3_aa: CASSLVTTGELFF

d_call: NA
j_call: TRBJ2-2
v_call: TRBV15
clone_size: NA
cdr3_nt: TGTGCCACCAGCAGAGATTGGGGCGGGGAGCTGTTTTTT
cdr3_aa: CATSRDWGGELFF

d_call: NA
j_call: TRBJ1-4
v_call: TRBV28
clone_size: NA
cdr3_nt: TGTGCCAGCAGTTTAGTGGGGAATGAAAAACTGTTTTTT
cdr3_aa: CASSLVGNEKLFF

d_call: NA
j_call: TRBJ1-1
v_call: TRBV6-6
clone_size: NA
cdr3_nt: TGTGCCAGCAGTTACGGGGGGGATCACACTGAAGCTTTCTTT
cdr3_aa: CASSYGGDHTEAFF

d_call: TRBD2
j_call: TRBJ2-4
v_call: TRBV27
clone_size: NA
cdr3_nt: TGTGCCAGCAGTTTGAGGCTAGCGGTAGCCAAAAACATTCAGTACTTC
cdr3_aa: CASSLRLAVAKNIQYF

d_call: TRBD1
j_call: TRBJ1-1
v_call: TRBV4-3
clone_size: NA
cdr3_nt: TGCGCCAGCAGCCCCACAGGGGTGAACACTGAAGCTTTCTTT
cdr3_aa: CASSPTGVNTEAFF

d_call: TRBD1
j_call: TRBJ2-7
v_call: TRBV7-9
clone_size: once
cdr3_nt: TGTGCCAGCAGCTTAGCGCAGGGGACAGGGGCCTACGAGCAGTACTTC
cdr3_aa: CASSLAQGTGAYEQYF

d_call: TRBD2
j_call: TRBJ2-7
v_call: TRBV5-5
clone_size: NA
cdr3_nt: TGTGCCAGCAGCCCCCCCCGAGTCGAGCGGGACTCCTACGAGCAGTACTTC
cdr3_aa: CASSPPRVERDSYEQYF

d_call: NA
j_call: TRBJ1-5
v_call: TRBV2
clone_size: few
cdr3_nt: TGTGCCAGCAGTGATTCAGCCTATAGCAATCAGCCCCAGCATTTT
cdr3_aa: CASSDSAYSNQPQHF

d_call: TRBD1
j_call: TRBJ2-7
v_call: TRBV5-1
clone_size: NA
cdr3_nt: TGCGCCAGCAGCTTGGGGACAGGATCCGAGCAGTACTTC
cdr3_aa: CASSLGTGSEQYF

d_call: NA
j_call: TRBJ1-1
v_call: TRBV7-6
clone_size: NA
cdr3_nt: TGTGCCAGCAGCTTAGGTGGGCAGGGCACTGAAGCTTTCTTT
cdr3_aa: CASSLGGQGTEAFF

d_call: TRBD2
j_call: TRBJ2-7
v_call: TRBV7-9
clone_size: NA
cdr3_nt: TGTGCCAGCAGCCCTAGCGGCTACGAGCAGTACTTC
cdr3_aa: CASSPSGYEQYF